This TCR beta chain was identified in a study of control samples from healthy donors and cancer patients. Method: immunoSEQ multiplex PCR; TCRdb's copy keeps in-frame clones and lacks some. Found here are more than 110,000 clones, about nine tenths of them singletons; the top ten hold around 10%. The CDR3 runs 16 residues. With 5 bases removed from V and 0 bases from J, the gap between germline ends came to 14 bases. From germline, CDR1 is SGHTA and CDR2 FQGTGA. This clonotype originated in a woman younger than 45 in good health. The sample taken for sequencing was blood. The rearrangement joins TRBV7-3 to TRBJ2-1; D not certain. Written as DNA, the CDR3 is TGTGCCAGCAGCCTCGACTCTTCGAGCTCCTACAATGAGCAGTTCTTC. It yields the protein CASSLDSSSSYNEQFF.